The clone carrying this TCR beta chain has a single count. The junction does not match germline at one end; this may be a read error. This specimen belongs to a study of CDR3 diversity in severe acne. TCRdb used MiXCR to reprocess the PCR reads, holding one entry per CDR3 protein. The table records roughly 100,000 distinct CDR3 sequences, roughly half of them present only once. The CDR3 runs 14 residues. The germline V gene encodes CDR1 SGDLS and CDR2 YYNGEE. The sample was blood. The sequence derives from a male donor with acne. J is TRBJ1-4 and V is TRBV9; 9 nucleotides line up with TRBD1. The CDR3: CASSQTGGNEKLSF. The CDR3 DNA reads TGTGCCAGCAGCCAGACAGGGGGAAATGAAAAACTGTCTTTT.